The present TCR beta chain was sequenced within a study of beta chain features in type 1 diabetes. Across the study: When patients were set against healthy donors, age, gender and cell yields were similar.

About this clone itself: Its target is not known.

Isolated RNA was reverse transcribed in full, so expressed TCRB transcripts were sequenced. TCRdb's table, derived via immunoSEQ multiplex PCR, lists solely in-frame clones and lacks some. The data hold about 370,000 clones, with over 8.5% observed a single time. Unmatched junction bases numbered 16, after V lost 4 bases and J lost 5 bases. Germline CDR1 reads SGHDN; CDR2 reads FVKESK. The CDR3 has 18 residues. Study conclusions and caveats: Shorter templates may be favored by PCR, equally so in patients and controls. Diminished insertions and augmented deletions at VDJ junctions characterized type 1 diabetes patients. Healthy donors had naive, central memory and Treg TCRB repertoires that appeared less similar than those seen among patients. Type 1 diabetes patients showed a moderate but significant shortening of TCRB CDR3s in all four CD4+ subsets.

V and J are TRBV14 and TRBJ2-7; TRBD2 matches 11 bases. The TCR originated in a man aged 25 to 40 with type 1 diabetes. The sequencing sample was made of central memory CD4+ T cells from blood. CDR3 nucleotide sequence: TGTGCCAGCAGCCTCACTAGCGGGAGAGATGGAGGCTTCCACGAGCAGTACTTC. Protein: CASSLTSGRDGGFHEQYF.